This T cell receptor beta chain comes out of a study of T-cell reconstitution after alpha-beta-depleted transplantation in children. General study points: When one year had passed after transplant, most T-cell counts and diversity came from newly produced T cells.

With regard to this clonotype: Its antigen is currently unknown.

Preparing the TCRbeta library involved the use of unique molecular identifiers. TCRdb used MiXCR to reprocess the PCR reads, holding one entry per CDR3 protein. Here the sample spans about 980,000 distinct CDR3 sequences, less than 30% being singletons. CDR3 size: 15 residues. Looked up from germline, CDR1 is MGHRA and CDR2 is YSYEKL. Trimming shortened V by 3 bases and J by 1 base, and 12 bases separated the two germline ends. This sequence joins TRBV4-1 and TRBJ2-5; D perhaps matches TRBD1 (6 bases). The sequenced sample was PBMCs, mostly from graft donor cells, obtained 360 days after TCRalphabeta/CD19-depleted stem cell transplant. The receptor was derived from a boy under three years old who had a stem cell transplant for SCID, so the T cells may come from the graft donor. This CDR3 reads CASSHPVDSQETQYF. DNA of the CDR3: TGCGCCAGCAGCCATCCGGTGGACAGCCAAGAGACCCAGTACTTC.